Sequencing of this T cell receptor beta chain was carried out in a study of shared clonotypes between healthy human individuals. Study-wide points: The sampled material consisted only of blood, and tissue repertoires are likely to differ.

CDR1 and CDR2 (germline): MGHRA, YSYEKL. V lost 0 bases, J lost 0 bases, and 9 bases lay in between. The CDR3 covers 16 residues. An even split of each subset's genomic DNA across several immunoSEQ plates was performed. TCRdb keeps only in-frame clones here, not all; method: immunoSEQ multiplex PCR. There are around 720,000 clones in the sample; approximately 73% occur only once, and 1.5% to 2% lies in the top ten. To note about this clone: Antigen: not known.

This clonotype was sampled from a woman aged 25 to 39 in good health. V gene TRBV4-1 combines with J gene TRBJ1-3; D is unclear. The source material was memory CD4+ T cells sorted from blood. Subset indicated: CD45RA-negative fraction. This CDR3 reads CASSQEKPRSGNTIYF. CDR3 nucleotide sequence: TGCGCCAGCAGCCAAGAAAAACCGCGCTCTGGAAACACCATATATTTT.